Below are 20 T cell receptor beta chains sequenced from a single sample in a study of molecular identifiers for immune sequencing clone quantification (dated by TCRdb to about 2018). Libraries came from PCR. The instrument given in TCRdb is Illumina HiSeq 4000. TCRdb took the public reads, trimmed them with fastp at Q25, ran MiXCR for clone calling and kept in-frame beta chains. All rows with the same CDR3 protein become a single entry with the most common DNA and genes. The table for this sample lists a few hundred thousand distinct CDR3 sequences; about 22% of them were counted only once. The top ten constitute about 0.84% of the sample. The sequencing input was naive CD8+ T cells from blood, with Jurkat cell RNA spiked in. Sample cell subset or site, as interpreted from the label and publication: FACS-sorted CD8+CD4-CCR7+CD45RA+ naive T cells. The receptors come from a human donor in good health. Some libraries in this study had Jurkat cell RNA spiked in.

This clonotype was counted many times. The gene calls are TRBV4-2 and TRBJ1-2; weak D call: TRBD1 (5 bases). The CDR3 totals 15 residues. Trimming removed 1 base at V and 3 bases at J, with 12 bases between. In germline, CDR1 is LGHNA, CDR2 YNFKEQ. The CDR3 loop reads CASSQGAGPYYGYTF. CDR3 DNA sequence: TGTGCCAGCAGCCAAGGGGCAGGGCCGTACTATGGCTACACCTTC.

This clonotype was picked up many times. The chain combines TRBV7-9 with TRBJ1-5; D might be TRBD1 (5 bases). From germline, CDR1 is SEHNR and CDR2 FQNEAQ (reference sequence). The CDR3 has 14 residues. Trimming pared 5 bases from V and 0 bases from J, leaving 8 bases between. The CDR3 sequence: CASSGAYSNQPQHF. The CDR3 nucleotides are TGTGCCAGCAGCGGGGCCTATAGCAATCAGCCCCAGCATTTT.

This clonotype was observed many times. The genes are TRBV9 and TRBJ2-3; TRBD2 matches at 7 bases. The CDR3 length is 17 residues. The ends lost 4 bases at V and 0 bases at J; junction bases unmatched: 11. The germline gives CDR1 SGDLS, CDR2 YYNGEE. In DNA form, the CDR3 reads TGTGCCAGCAGCACAAATACGGGGGGATCTAGCACAGATACGCAGTATTTT. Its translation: CASSTNTGGSSTDTQYF.

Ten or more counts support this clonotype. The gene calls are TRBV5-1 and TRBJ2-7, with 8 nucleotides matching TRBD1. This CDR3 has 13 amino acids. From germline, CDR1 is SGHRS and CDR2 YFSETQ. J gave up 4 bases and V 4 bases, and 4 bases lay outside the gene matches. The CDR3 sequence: CASSGTGRYEQYF. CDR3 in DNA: TGCGCCAGCAGCGGGACAGGACGTTACGAGCAGTACTTC.

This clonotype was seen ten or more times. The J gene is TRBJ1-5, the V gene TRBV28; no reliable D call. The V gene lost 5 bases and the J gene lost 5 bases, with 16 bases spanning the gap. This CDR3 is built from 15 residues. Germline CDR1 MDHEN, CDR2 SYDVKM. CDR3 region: CASSTAPPGYQPQHF. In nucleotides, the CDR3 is TGTGCCAGCAGTACGGCCCCCCCGGGTTATCAGCCCCAGCATTTT.

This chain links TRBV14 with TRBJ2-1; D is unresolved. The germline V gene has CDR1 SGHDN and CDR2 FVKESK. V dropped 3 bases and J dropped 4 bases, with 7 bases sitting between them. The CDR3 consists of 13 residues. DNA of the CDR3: TGTGCCAGCAGCCATGTGTTGTACAATGAGCAGTTCTTC. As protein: CASSHVLYNEQFF.

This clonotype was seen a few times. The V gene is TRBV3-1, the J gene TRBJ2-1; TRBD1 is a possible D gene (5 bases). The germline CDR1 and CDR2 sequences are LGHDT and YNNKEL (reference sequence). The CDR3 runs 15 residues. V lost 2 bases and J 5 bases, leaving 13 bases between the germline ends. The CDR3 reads CASSQQGQRDNEQFF. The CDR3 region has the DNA TGTGCCAGCAGCCAACAGGGCCAAAGGGACAATGAGCAGTTCTTC.

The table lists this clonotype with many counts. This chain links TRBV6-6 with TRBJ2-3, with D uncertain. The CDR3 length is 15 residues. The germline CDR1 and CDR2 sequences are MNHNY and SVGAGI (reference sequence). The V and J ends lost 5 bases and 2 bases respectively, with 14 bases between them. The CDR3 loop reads CASSHSPGITDTQYF. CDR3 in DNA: TGTGCCAGCAGTCACAGTCCGGGTATCACAGATACGCAGTATTTT.

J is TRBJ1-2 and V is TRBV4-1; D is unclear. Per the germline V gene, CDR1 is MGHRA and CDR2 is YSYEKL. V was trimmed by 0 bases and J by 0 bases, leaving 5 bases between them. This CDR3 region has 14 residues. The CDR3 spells CASSQEVTNYGYTF. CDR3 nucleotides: TGCGCCAGCAGCCAAGAAGTCACTAACTATGGCTACACCTTC.

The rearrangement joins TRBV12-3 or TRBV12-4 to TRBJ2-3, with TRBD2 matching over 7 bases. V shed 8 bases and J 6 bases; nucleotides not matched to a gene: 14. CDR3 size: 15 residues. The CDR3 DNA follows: TGTGCCAGCTTTGAGTTACGGGCGGGGGACGATACGCAGTATTTT. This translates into CASFELRAGDDTQYF.

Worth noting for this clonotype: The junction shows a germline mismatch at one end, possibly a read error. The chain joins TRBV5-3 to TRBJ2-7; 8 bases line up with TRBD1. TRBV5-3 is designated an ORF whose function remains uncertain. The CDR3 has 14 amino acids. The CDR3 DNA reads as TGTGCCAGCAGCTCGGGACAGGAGCTTTACGAGCAGTACTTC. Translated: CASSSGQELYEQYF.

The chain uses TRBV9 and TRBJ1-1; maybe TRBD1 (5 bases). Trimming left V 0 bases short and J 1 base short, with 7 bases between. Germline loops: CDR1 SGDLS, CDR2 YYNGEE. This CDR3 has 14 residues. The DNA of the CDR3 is TGTGCCAGCAGCGTAGAAGGGGCGAACACTGAAGCTTTCTTT. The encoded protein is CASSVEGANTEAFF.

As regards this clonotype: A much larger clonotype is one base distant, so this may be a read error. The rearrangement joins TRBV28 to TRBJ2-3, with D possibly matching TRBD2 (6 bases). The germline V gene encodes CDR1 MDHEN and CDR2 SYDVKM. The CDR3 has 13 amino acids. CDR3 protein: CASSLRSGDTQCF. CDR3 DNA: TGTGCCAGCAGTCTCAGGTCGGGAGATACGCAGTGTTTT.

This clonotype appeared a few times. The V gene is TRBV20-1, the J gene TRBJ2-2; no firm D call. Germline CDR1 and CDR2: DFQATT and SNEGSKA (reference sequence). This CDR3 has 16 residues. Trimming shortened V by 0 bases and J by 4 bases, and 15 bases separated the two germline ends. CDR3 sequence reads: CSARESFSVSTGELFF. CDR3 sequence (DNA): TGCAGTGCTAGAGAAAGTTTCAGCGTGAGCACCGGGGAGCTGTTTTTT.

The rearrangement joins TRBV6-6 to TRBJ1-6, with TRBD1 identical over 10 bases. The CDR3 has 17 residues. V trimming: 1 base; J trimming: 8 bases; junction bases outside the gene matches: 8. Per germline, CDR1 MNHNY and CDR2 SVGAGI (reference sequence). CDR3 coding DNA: TGTGCCAGCAGTTACTGGGGGACAGGGGAGCCCTATTCACCCCTCCACTTT. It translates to CASSYWGTGEPYSPLHF.

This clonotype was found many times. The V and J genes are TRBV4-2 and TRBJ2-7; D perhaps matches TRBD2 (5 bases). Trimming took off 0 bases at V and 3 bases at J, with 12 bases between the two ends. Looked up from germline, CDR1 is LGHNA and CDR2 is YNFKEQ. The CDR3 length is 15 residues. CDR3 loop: CASSQDGGSLYEQYF. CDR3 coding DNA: TGTGCCAGCAGCCAAGATGGAGGTTCCCTCTACGAGCAGTACTTC.

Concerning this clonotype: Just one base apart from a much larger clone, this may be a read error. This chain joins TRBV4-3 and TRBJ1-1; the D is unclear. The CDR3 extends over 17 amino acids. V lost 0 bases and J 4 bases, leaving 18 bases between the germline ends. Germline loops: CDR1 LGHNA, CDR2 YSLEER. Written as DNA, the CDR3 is TGCGCCAGCAGCCAAGATCAGTCCATCTCGATGAGCACTGAAGCTTTCTTT. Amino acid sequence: CASSQDQSISMSTEAFF.

The CDR3 region has the DNA TGTGCCATCAGTGAGGCGGGGTCCCACACAGATACGCAGTATTTT. This translates into CAISEAGSHTDTQYF. V usage is TRBV10-3 and J usage is TRBJ2-3; perhaps TRBD2 as D (6 bases). The CDR3 is made up of 15 amino acids. In germline, CDR1 is ENHRY, CDR2 SYGVKD. V lost 2 bases and J 2 bases, leaving 11 bases between the germline ends.

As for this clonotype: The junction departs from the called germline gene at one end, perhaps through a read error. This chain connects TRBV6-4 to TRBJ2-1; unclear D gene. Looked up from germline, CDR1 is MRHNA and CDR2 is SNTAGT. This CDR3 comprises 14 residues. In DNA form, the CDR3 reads TGTACCAGCAGTGTTGGTCCCATGGGAAATGAGCAGTTCTTC. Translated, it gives CTSSVGPMGNEQFF.

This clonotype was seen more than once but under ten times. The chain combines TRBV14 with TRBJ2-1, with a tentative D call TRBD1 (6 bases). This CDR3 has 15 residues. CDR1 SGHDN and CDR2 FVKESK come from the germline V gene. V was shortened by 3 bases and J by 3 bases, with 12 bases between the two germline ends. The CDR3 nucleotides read TGTGCCAGCAGCCAGAATGACAGGAACTACAATGAGCAGTTCTTC. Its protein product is CASSQNDRNYNEQFF.